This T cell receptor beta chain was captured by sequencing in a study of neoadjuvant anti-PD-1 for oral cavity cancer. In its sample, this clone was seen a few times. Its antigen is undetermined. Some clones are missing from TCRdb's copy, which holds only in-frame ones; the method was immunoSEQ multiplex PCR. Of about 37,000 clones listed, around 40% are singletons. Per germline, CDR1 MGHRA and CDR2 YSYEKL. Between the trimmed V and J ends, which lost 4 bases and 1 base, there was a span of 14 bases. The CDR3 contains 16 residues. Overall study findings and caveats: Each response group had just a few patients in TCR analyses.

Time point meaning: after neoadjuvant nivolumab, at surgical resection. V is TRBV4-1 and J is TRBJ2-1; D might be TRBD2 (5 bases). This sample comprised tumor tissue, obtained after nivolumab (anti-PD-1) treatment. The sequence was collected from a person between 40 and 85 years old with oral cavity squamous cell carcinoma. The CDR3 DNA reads TGCGCCAGCAGCCCTAATCCGGGGTGGTCCTACAATGAGCAGTTCTTC. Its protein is CASSPNPGWSYNEQFF.